This T cell receptor beta chain was sequenced during a study of beta chain features in type 1 diabetes. With respect to this clone: The antigen remains unidentified.

Expressed TCRB transcripts got sequenced, as all isolated RNA was reverse transcribed. Reads from naive, central memory and regulatory T cell samples averaged about 3.9 million. Sequencing was performed with immunoSEQ multiplex PCR; in TCRdb, only in-frame clones are kept and a portion is missing. Altogether hundreds of thousands of clones are present, 25% to 35% being singletons, with the ten largest covering 0.05% to 0.065%. Study conclusions and caveats: Type 1 diabetes patients had fewer VDJ junction insertions and more deletions. TCRB rearrangement may or may not be influenced by HLA type; here this remained unresolved.

Trimming cost V 2 bases and J 4 bases; bases outside gene matches: 4. This CDR3 region has 15 residues. Germline lookup yields CDR1 SGHNT and CDR2 YYREEE (reference sequence). Without exception, sorted populations had purity beyond 95%. The clonotype comes from a man between 18 and 29 years old in good health. Sequencing was performed on naive CD4+ T cells from blood. This chain joins TRBV5-4 and TRBJ2-2, with 8 bases identical to TRBD1. The CDR3 DNA is TGTGCCAGCAGCTTACAGGACAGGGCCACCGGGGAGCTGTTTTTT. This sequence encodes CASSLQDRATGELFF.